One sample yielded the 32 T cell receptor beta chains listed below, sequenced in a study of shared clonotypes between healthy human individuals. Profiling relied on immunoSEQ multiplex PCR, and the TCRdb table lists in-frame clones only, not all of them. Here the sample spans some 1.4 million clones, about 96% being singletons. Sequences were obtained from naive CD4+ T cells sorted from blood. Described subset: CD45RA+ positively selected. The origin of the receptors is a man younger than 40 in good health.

DNA of the CDR3: TGTGCCAGTAGTATCAGGGGTGAAGAGACCCAGTACTTC. As protein: CASSIRGEETQYF. The genes are TRBV19 and TRBJ2-5; D possibly corresponds to TRBD1 (6 bases). The CDR3 totals 13 residues. The V gene's germline CDR1 is LNHDA and CDR2 SQIVND (reference sequence). Trimming shortened V by 3 bases and J by 3 bases, and 8 bases separated the two germline ends.

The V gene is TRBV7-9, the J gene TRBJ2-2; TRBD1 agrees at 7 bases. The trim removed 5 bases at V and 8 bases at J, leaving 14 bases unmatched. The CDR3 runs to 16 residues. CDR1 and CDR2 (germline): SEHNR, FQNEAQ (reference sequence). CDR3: CASSRAETGRSGELFF. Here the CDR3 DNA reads TGTGCCAGCAGCCGAGCTGAGACAGGGCGCTCAGGGGAGCTGTTTTTT. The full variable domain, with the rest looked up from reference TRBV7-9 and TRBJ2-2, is DTGVSQNPRHKITKRGQNVTFRCDPISEHNRLYWYRQTLGQGPEFLTYFQNEAQLEKSRLLSDRFSAERPKGSFSTLEIQRTEQGDSAMYLCASSRAETGRSGELFFGEGSRLTVL.

CDR3: CASSYNGISGNTIYF. The CDR3 nucleotides are TGTGCCAGCAGCTACAACGGAATCTCTGGAAACACCATATATTTT. The J gene is TRBJ1-3, the V gene TRBV5-4; no definite D call. The CDR3 runs to 15 residues. Looked up from germline, CDR1 is SGHNT and CDR2 is YYREEE (reference sequence). The V end lost 3 bases, the J end lost 0 bases, and 10 bases lay between the germline ends.

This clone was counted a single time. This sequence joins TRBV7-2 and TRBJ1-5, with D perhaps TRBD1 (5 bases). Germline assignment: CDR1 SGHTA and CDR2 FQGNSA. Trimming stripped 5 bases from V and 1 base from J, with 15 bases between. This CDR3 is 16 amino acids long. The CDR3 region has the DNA TGTGCCAGCAGCCCCCCGGGGGGACGGAGCAATCAGCCCCAGCATTTT. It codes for CASSPPGGRSNQPQHF.

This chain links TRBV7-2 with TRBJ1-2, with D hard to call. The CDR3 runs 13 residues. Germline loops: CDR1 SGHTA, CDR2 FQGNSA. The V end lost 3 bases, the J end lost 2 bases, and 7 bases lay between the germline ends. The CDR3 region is CASSFTVNYGYTF. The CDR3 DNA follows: TGTGCCAGCAGCTTCACAGTCAACTATGGCTACACCTTC.

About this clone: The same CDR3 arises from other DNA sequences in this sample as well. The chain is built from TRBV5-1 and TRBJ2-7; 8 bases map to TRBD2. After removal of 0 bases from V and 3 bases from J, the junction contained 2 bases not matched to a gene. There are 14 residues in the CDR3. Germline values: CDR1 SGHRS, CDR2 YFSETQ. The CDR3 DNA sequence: TGCGCCAGCAGCTTGGTTGCGGGAGGCTACGAGCAGTACTTC. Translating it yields CASSLVAGGYEQYF. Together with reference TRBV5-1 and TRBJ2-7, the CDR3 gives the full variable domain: KAGVTQTPRYLIKTRGQQVTLSCSPISGHRSVSWYQQTPGQGLQFLFEYFSETQRNKGNFPGRFSGRQFSNSRSEMNVSTLELGDSALYLCASSLVAGGYEQYFGPGTRLTVT.

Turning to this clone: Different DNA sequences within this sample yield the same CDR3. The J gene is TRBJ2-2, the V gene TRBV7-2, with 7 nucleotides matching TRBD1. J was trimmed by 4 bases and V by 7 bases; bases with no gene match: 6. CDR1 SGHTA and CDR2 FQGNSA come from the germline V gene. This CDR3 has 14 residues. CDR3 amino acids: CASTRQGATGELFF. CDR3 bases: TGTGCCAGCACCAGACAGGGTGCCACCGGGGAGCTGTTTTTT.

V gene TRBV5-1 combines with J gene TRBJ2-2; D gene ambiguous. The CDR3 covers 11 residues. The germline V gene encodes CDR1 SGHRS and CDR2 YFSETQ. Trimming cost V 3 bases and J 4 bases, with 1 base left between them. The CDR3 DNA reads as TGCGCCAGCAGCTCCACCGGGGAGCTGTTTTTT. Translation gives CASSSTGELFF.

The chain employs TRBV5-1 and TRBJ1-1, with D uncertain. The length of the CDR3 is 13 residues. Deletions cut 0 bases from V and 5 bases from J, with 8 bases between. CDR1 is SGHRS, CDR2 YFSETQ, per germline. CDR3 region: CASSLAVGTEAFF. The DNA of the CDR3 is TGCGCCAGCAGCTTGGCCGTCGGGACTGAAGCTTTCTTT.

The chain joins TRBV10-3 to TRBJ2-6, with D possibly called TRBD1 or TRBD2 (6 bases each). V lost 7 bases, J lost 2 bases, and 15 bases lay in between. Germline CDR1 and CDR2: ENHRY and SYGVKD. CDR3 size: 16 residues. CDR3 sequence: CAINGGDTTGANVLTF. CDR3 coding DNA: TGTGCCATCAATGGCGGGGACACCACTGGGGCCAACGTCCTGACTTTC.

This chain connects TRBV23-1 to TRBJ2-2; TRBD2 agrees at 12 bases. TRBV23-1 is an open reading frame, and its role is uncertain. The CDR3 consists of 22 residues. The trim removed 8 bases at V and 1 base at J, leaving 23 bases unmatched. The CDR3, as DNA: TGCGCCAGCCCACCCTGGGGTGGACTTGGGCCTAGCGGGAGGGAGAACACCGGGGAGCTGTTTTTT. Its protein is CASPPWGGLGPSGRENTGELFF.

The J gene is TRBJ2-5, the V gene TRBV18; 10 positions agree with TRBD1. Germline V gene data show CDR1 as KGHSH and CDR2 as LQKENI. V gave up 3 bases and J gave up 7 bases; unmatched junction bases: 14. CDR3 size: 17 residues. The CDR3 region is CASSPDPRDRGERTQYF. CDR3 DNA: TGTGCCAGCTCACCCGACCCCCGGGACAGGGGAGAGCGGACCCAGTACTTC.

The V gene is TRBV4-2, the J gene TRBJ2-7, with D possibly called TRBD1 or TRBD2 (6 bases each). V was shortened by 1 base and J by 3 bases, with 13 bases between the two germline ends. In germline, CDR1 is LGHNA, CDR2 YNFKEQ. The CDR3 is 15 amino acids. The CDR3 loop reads CASSQAKQGGYEQYF. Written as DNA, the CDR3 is TGTGCCAGCAGCCAAGCGAAACAGGGAGGCTACGAGCAGTACTTC.

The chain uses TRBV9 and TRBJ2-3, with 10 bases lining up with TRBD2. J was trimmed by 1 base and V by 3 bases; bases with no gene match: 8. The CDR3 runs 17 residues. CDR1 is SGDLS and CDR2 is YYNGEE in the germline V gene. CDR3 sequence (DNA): TGTGCCAGCAGCGCTCATAATCTAGCGGGAGGCACAGATACGCAGTATTTT. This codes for CASSAHNLAGGTDTQYF.

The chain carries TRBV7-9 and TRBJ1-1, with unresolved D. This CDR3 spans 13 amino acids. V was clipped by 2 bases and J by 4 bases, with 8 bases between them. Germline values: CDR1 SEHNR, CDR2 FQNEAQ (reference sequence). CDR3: CASSLQEGTEAFF. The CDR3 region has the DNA TGTGCCAGCAGCTTACAGGAGGGCACTGAAGCTTTCTTT.

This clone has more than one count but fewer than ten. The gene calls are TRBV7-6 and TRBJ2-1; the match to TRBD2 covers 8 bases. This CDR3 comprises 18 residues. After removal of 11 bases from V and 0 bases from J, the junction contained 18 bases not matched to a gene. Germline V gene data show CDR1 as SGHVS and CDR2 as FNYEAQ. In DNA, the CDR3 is TGTGCCCAGGACATTAGGGCTAGCGGGCCCCTCTCCTACAATGAGCAGTTCTTC. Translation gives CAQDIRASGPLSYNEQFF.

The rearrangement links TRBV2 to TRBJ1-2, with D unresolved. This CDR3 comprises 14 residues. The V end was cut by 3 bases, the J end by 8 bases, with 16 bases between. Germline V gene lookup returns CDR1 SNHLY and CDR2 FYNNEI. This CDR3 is CASSERLSTEGYTF. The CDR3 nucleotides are TGTGCCAGCAGTGAGAGACTATCCACGGAGGGCTACACCTTC.

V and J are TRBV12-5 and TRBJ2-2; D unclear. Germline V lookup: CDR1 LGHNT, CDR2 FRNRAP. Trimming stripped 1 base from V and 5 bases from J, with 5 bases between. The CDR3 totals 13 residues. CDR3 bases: TGTGCTAGTGGTTTGGGGTATACCGGGGAGCTGTTTTTT. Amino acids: CASGLGYTGELFF.

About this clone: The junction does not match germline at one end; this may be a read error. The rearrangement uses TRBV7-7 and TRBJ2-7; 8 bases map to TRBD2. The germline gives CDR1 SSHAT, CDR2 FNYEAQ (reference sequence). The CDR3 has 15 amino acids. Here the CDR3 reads CASSLGTGGGYEQYF. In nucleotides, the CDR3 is TGTGCTAGCAGCTTAGGCACGGGAGGGGGATACGAGCAGTACTTC. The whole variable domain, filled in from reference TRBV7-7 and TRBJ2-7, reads GAGVSQSPRYKVTKRGQDVTLRCDPISSHATLYWYQQALGQGPEFLTYFNYEAQPDKSGLPSDRFSAERPEGSISTLTIQRTEQRDSAMYRCASSLGTGGGYEQYFGPGTRLTVT.

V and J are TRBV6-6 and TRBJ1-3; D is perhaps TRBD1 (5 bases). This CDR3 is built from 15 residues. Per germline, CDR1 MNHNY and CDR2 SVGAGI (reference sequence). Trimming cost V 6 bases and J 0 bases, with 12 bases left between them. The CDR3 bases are TGTGCCAGCAGACCCCTTGACAGCTCTGGAAACACCATATATTTT. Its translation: CASRPLDSSGNTIYF.

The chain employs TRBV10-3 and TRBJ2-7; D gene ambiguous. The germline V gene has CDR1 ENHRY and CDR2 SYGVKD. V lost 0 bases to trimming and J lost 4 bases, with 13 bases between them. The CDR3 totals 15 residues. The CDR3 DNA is TGTGCCATCAGTGAGTCGGTAACCAAAATTTACGAGCAGTACTTC. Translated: CAISESVTKIYEQYF.

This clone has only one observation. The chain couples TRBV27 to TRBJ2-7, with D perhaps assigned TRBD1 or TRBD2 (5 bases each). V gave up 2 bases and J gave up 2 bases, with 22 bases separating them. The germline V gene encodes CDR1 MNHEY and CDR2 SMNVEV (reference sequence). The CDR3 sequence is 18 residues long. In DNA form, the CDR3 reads TGTGCCAGCAGTTTACGTAGTTCAGAAAGGGACCTGACCTACGAGCAGTACTTC. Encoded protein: CASSLRSSERDLTYEQYF.

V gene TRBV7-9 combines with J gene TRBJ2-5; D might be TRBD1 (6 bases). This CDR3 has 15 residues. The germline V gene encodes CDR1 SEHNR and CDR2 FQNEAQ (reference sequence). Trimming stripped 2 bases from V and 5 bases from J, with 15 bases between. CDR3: CASSLHREWRETQYF. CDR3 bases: TGTGCCAGCAGCTTACACAGGGAATGGCGGGAGACCCAGTACTTC.

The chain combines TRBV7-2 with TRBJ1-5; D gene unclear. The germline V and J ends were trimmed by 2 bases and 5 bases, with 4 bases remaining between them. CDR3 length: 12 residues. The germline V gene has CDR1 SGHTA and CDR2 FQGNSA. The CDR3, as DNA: TGTGCCAGCAGCTTATCTCATCAGCCCCAGCATTTT. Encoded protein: CASSLSHQPQHF.

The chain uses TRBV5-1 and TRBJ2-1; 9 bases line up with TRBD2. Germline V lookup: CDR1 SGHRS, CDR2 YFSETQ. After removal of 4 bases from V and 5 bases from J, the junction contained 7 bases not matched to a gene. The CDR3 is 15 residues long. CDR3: CASSPLAGGHNEQFF. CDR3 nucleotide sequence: TGCGCCAGCAGCCCCTTGGCGGGAGGGCACAATGAGCAGTTCTTC.

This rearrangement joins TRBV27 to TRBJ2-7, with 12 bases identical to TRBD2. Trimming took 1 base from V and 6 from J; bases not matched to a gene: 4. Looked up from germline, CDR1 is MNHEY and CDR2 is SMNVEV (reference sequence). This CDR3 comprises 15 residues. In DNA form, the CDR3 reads TGTGCCAGCAGTTTATTTCCTAGCGGGAGGGCCGAGCAGTACTTC. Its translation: CASSLFPSGRAEQYF.

CDR3 sequence reads: CASSLATSGTYNEQFF. The CDR3 DNA reads TGTGCCAGCAGCTTAGCTACTAGCGGGACCTACAATGAGCAGTTCTTC. The chain carries TRBV7-2 and TRBJ2-1; 10 bases align to TRBD2. Germline-derived CDR1 and CDR2 are SGHTA and FQGNSA. This CDR3 region has 16 residues. V lost 0 bases to trimming and J lost 2 bases; unmatched junction nucleotides: 1.

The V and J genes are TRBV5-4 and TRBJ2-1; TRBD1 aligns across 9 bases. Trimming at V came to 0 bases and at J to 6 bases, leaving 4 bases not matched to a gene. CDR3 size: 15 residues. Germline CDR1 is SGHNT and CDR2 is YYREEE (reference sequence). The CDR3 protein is CASSLGTGARNEQFF. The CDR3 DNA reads TGTGCCAGCAGCTTGGGGACAGGGGCCCGCAATGAGCAGTTCTTC.

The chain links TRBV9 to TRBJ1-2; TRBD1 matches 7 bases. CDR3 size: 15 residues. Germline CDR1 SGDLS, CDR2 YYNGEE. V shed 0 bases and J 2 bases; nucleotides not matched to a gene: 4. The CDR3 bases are TGTGCCAGCAGCGTAGATGGGGACAGAAACTATGGCTACACCTTC. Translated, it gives CASSVDGDRNYGYTF.

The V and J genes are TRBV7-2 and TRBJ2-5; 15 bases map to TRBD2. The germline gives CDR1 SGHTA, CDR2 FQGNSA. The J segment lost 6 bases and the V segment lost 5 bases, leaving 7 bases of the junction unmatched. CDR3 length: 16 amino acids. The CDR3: CASSQRTSGGGQTQYF. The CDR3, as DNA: TGTGCCAGCAGCCAACGGACTAGCGGGGGGGGCCAGACCCAGTACTTC. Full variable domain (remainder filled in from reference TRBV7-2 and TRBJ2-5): GAGVSQSPSNKVTEKGKDVELRCDPISGHTALYWYRQSLGQGLEFLIYFQGNSAPDKSGLPSDRFSAERTGGSVSTLTIQRTQQEDSAVYLCASSQRTSGGGQTQYFGPGTRLLVL.

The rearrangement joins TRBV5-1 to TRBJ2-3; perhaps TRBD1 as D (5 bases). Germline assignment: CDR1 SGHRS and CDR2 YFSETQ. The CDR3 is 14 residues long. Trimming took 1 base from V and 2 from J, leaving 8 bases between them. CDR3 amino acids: CASSLWGLTDTQYF. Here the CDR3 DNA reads TGCGCCAGCAGCTTGTGGGGCCTCACAGATACGCAGTATTTT.

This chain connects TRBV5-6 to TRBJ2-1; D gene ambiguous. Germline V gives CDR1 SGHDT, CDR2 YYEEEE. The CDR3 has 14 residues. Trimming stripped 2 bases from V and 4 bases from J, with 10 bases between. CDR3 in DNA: TGTGCCAGCAGCTTCCGGCAGATTTACAATGAGCAGTTCTTC. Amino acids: CASSFRQIYNEQFF.